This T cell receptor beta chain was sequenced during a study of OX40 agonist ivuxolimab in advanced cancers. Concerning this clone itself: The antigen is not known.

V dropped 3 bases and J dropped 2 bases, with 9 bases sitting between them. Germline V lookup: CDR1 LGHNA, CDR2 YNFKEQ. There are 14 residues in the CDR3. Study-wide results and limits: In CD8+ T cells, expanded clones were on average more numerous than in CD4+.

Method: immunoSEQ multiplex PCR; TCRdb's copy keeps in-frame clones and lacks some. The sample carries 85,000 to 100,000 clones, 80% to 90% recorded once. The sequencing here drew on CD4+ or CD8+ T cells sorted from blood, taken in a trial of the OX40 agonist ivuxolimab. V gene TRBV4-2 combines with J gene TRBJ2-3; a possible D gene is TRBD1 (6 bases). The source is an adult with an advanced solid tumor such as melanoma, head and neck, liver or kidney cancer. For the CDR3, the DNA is TGTGCCAGCAGCCAGGGGGCCCTCACAGATACGCAGTATTTT. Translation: CASSQGALTDTQYF.